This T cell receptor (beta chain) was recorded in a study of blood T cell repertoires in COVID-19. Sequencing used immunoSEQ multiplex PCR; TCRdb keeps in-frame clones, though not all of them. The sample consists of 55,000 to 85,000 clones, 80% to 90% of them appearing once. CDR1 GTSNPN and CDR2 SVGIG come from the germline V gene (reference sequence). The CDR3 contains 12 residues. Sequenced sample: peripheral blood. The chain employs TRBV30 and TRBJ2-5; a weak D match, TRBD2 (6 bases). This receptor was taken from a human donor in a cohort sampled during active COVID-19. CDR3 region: CAAGEVQETQYF. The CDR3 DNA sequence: TGTGCTGCCGGGGAGGTGCAAGAGACCCAGTACTTC.